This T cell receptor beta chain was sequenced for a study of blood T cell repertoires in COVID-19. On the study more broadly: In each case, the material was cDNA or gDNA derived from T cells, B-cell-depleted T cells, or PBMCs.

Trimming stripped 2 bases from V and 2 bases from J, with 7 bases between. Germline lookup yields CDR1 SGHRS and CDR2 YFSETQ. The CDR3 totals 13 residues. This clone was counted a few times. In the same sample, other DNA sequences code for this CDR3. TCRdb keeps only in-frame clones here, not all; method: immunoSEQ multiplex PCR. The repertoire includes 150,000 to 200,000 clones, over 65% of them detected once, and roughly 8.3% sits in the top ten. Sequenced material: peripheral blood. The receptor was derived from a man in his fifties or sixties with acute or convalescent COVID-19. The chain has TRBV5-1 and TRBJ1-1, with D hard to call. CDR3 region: CASSLAGNTEAFF. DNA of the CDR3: TGCGCCAGCAGCTTAGCAGGAAACACTGAAGCTTTCTTT.